This T cell receptor beta chain was recovered during a study of PD-1 blockade in classical Hodgkin lymphoma. Each patient relapsed following autologous stem cell transplantation, and prior brentuximab vedotin exposure differed. Magnetic negative selection was used to purify CD4+ T cells from thawed PBMCs. The repertoire was sequenced with immunoSEQ multiplex PCR; TCRdb's copy has only in-frame clones and lacks some. The table includes 4,000 to 4,500 clones, more than 70% detected once. General study results and limits: Whoever responded completely had baseline diversity much like that seen in newly diagnosed patients.

The CDR3 is made up of 16 amino acids. With 1 base clipped from V and 2 bases from J, the junction kept 6 bases outside the gene matches. In germline, CDR1 is LGHNA, CDR2 YNFKEQ. For this clone: Its antigen is unidentified.

The clonotype was recovered from a human donor with classical Hodgkin lymphoma. This specimen consisted of CD4+ T cells from blood, obtained at baseline. This chain joins TRBV4-2 and TRBJ2-3; 7 nucleotides match TRBD2. The CDR3 region is CASSQVARGITDTQYF. CDR3 coding DNA: TGTGCCAGCAGCCAAGTTGCGCGGGGGATCACAGATACGCAGTATTTT.